This TCR beta chain derives from a study of spatial heterogeneity in lung cancer. The study, taken as a whole, reports: Expanded tumor TCRs that were ubiquitous appeared in blood more at resection than follow-up.

The CDR3 is made up of 14 amino acids. V dropped 3 bases and J dropped 2 bases, with 9 bases sitting between them. Germline lookup yields CDR1 KGHDR and CDR2 SFDVKD. A unique molecular identifier was carried by every single TCR cDNA molecule. Each CDR3 protein gets one entry after TCRdb re-called the 5' RACE reads with MiXCR. The data hold tens of thousands of distinct CDR3 sequences, with 15% to 20% observed a single time. Noted time point: blood at routine non-recurrence follow-up after resection. Material for sequencing was whole RNA from tumor, nontumor lung or frozen PBMC, left unsorted. In the case of this clonotype: The antigen is undetermined.

This receptor was obtained from a male donor with early-stage non-small cell lung cancer. The material was PBMCs, obtained at follow-up. The chain carries TRBV24-1 and TRBJ1-2, with TRBD1 as a possible D gene (6 bases). The CDR3 DNA follows: TGTGCCACCAGTGATCGCCAGGGGAACTATGGCTACACCTTC. Protein: CATSDRQGNYGYTF.